This entry lists 16 T cell receptor beta chains sequenced from one sample in a study of blood T cell repertoires in COVID-19. The method was immunoSEQ multiplex PCR; TCRdb's version includes in-frame clones alone and lacks a portion of them. This sample has under 300,000 clones; about 85% occur once, and the top ten carry 7.2%. The material sequenced was peripheral blood. The receptors shown here come from a man between 60 and 75 years old who had recovered from COVID-19.

This chain connects TRBV6-5 to TRBJ1-4; no firm D call. The V gene lost 2 bases and the J gene lost 4 bases, with 14 bases spanning the gap. This CDR3 is 16 amino acids long. The germline V gene has CDR1 MNHEY and CDR2 SVGAGI. The CDR3 is CASSYQSVRGNEKLFF. Here the CDR3 DNA reads TGTGCCAGCAGTTACCAGTCGGTTCGGGGTAATGAAAAACTGTTTTTT.

The chain uses TRBV20-1 and TRBJ1-5; D perhaps matches TRBD1 (6 bases). This CDR3 has 15 amino acids. The germline V gene encodes CDR1 DFQATT and CDR2 SNEGSKA (reference sequence). V lost 3 bases and J 3 bases, leaving 15 bases between the germline ends. As DNA, the CDR3 is TGCAGTGCTAGTACAGGACAGTTCGACAATCAGCCCCAGCATTTT. Its translation: CSASTGQFDNQPQHF.

J is TRBJ2-6 and V is TRBV28; tentative D call: TRBD1 (6 bases). In germline, CDR1 is MDHEN, CDR2 SYDVKM. Trimming removed 5 bases at V and 2 bases at J, with 10 bases between. The CDR3 spans 15 residues. CDR3 sequence: CASSLQGTGANVLTF. The CDR3 DNA is TGTGCCAGCAGTCTCCAGGGGACTGGGGCCAACGTCCTGACTTTC.

The rearrangement uses TRBV3-1 (or the pseudogene TRBV3-2) and TRBJ1-6; 8 bases line up with TRBD1. Germline V gene sequence: CDR1 LGHDT, CDR2 YNNKEL (reference sequence). The ends lost 4 bases at V and 6 bases at J; junction bases unmatched: 2. The CDR3 extends over 14 amino acids. The CDR3 bases are TGTGCCAGCAGCCTGGGACAGGCTAATTCACCCCTCCACTTT. It specifies CASSLGQANSPLHF.

This chain connects TRBV4-1 to TRBJ2-1, with 11 bases fitting TRBD1. Germline CDR1 is MGHRA and CDR2 is YSYEKL. CDR3 length: 15 residues. The V segment lost 4 bases and the J segment 8 bases; nucleotides outside the gene matches: 7. CDR3 coding DNA: TGCGCCAGCAGCCTTCTCGGACAGGGGGCTCATGAGCAGTTCTTC. Protein: CASSLLGQGAHEQFF.

The rearrangement joins TRBV7-9 to TRBJ1-1; D is ambiguous. V was pared by 5 bases and J by 0 bases, with 10 bases between. CDR1 and CDR2 from the germline V gene are SEHNR and FQNEAQ (reference sequence). The CDR3 is 14 residues long. CDR3 region: CASSRENLNTEAFF. The CDR3 DNA reads TGTGCCAGCAGCCGCGAGAATTTGAACACTGAAGCTTTCTTT.

This rearrangement joins TRBV30 to TRBJ2-3; TRBD2 aligns across 9 bases. The V gene's germline CDR1 is GTSNPN and CDR2 SVGIG (reference sequence). This CDR3 spans 15 amino acids. Unmatched junction bases numbered 5, after V lost 0 bases and J lost 4 bases. This CDR3 is CAWSVSAGGADTQYF. As DNA, the CDR3 is TGTGCCTGGAGTGTATCAGCGGGGGGAGCAGATACGCAGTATTTT.

The chain joins TRBV12-3 or TRBV12-4 to TRBJ1-1; D unresolved. V lost 5 bases to trimming and J lost 0 bases, with 7 bases between them. The CDR3 totals 13 residues. The CDR3 sequence: CASSKTLNTEAFF. In DNA, the CDR3 is TGTGCCAGCAGTAAGACTCTGAACACTGAAGCTTTCTTT.

The chain employs TRBV10-3 and TRBJ1-6, with D tentatively TRBD1 (6 bases). This CDR3 contains 15 residues. The V gene lost 6 bases and the J gene lost 5 bases, with 14 bases spanning the gap. The germline V gene encodes CDR1 ENHRY and CDR2 SYGVKD. The CDR3 reads CAIRGANPDNSPLHF. CDR3 sequence (DNA): TGTGCCATCAGGGGGGCCAATCCCGATAATTCACCCCTCCACTTT.

The rearrangement uses TRBV12-5 and TRBJ2-7, with a weak D call TRBD1 (6 bases). With 5 bases removed from V and 4 bases from J, the gap between germline ends came to 21 bases. CDR3 length equals 16 residues. The germline gives CDR1 LGHNT, CDR2 FRNRAP. The chain's CDR3 is CASGGFNRQDRYEQYV. Written as DNA, the CDR3 is TGTGCTAGTGGTGGATTTAATCGACAGGATAGGTACGAGCAGTACGTC.

Turning to this clone: Compared with germline, one end of the junction differs, possibly owing to a read error. The genes are TRBV2 and TRBJ2-7; D is unclear. The CDR3 loop spans 11 amino acids. CDR1 is SNHLY and CDR2 is FYNNEI in the germline V gene. The CDR3 here is CASSDSLERDF. The CDR3 coding sequence is TGTGCCAGCAGTGACAGTTTGGAGCGAGACTTC.

This chain connects TRBV15 to TRBJ2-2; perhaps TRBD1 as D (6 bases). Trimming pared 9 bases from V and 2 bases from J, leaving 10 bases between. Germline lookup yields CDR1 LNHNV and CDR2 YYDKDF (reference sequence). There are 13 residues in the CDR3. CDR3 nucleotide sequence: TGTGCCACTTTGGACAGAAACACCGGGGAGCTGTTTTTT. Protein sequence: CATLDRNTGELFF.

The chain is built from TRBV14 and TRBJ2-3, with D possibly TRBD2 on 6 matching bases. This CDR3 is 16 amino acids long. In germline, CDR1 is SGHDN, CDR2 FVKESK. The V end lost 4 bases, the J end lost 6 bases, and 20 bases lay between the germline ends. DNA for the CDR3: TGTGCCAGCAGCCCCCGGGTTCGACTAGATGGGGATACGCAGTATTTT. This sequence encodes CASSPRVRLDGDTQYF.

This sequence joins TRBV9 and TRBJ1-3; D is unclear. The germline V gene encodes CDR1 SGDLS and CDR2 YYNGEE. The CDR3 is 14 amino acids. The germline V and J ends were trimmed by 0 bases and 0 bases, with 4 bases remaining between them. This chain's CDR3 is CASSVDGSGNTIYF. CDR3 sequence (DNA): TGTGCCAGCAGCGTAGACGGCTCTGGAAACACCATATATTTT.

DNA of the CDR3: TGTGCCAGCAGTGCCCCAACCTACAGAGAGGACAGGGGCATCACAGATACGCAGTATTTT. It encodes CASSAPTYREDRGITDTQYF. The chain uses TRBV6-1 and TRBJ2-3; TRBD1 aligns across 9 bases. The CDR3 length is 20 residues. Trimming cost V 4 bases and J 2 bases; bases outside gene matches: 19. Germline V gene sequence: CDR1 MNHNS, CDR2 SASEGT.

The chain uses TRBV27 and TRBJ2-5, with 10 bases lining up with TRBD2. Germline assignment: CDR1 MNHEY and CDR2 SMNVEV (reference sequence). CDR3 length equals 16 residues. Unmatched junction bases numbered 4, after V lost 2 bases and J lost 1 base. The CDR3: CASSLILAGPQETQYF. The CDR3 nucleotides are TGTGCCAGCAGTTTAATACTAGCGGGGCCCCAAGAGACCCAGTACTTC.